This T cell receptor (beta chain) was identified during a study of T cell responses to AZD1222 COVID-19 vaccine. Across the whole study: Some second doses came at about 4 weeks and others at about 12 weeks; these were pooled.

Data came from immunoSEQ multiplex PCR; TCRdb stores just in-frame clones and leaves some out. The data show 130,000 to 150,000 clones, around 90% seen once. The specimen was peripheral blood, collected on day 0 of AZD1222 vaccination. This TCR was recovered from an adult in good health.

The CDR3 sequence is CAISGGRGPMNTEAFF. The DNA of the CDR3 is TGTGCCATCAGTGGGGGCCGAGGGCCTATGAACACTGAAGCTTTCTTT. V and J are TRBV10-3 and TRBJ1-1; D is possibly TRBD1 (5 bases). The germline V and J ends were trimmed by 4 bases and 0 bases, with 15 bases remaining between them. Germline lookup yields CDR1 ENHRY and CDR2 SYGVKD. The CDR3 runs 16 residues.